These T cell receptor beta chains were read from a single sample in a study of cytomegalovirus exposure and HLA in healthy donors. Assay: immunoSEQ multiplex PCR; the TCRdb copy retains only in-frame clones and omits some. The sample shows some 95,000 clones, under 85% of them seen only once. Sequencing used PBMCs. All receptors come from a woman aged 40 to 55 in good health and CMV-seropositive. The CDR3 runs from the conserved cysteine through the conserved F or W. The order of the fields is V gene, CDR3 length, D gene, J gene, clone size, CDR3 DNA, CDR3 protein. D genes are given only for firm matches. Clone size is not always given. Where it is, it says once, few, many or a class for expanded clones.

v_call: TRBV4-1; cdr3_length: 15; d_call: NA; j_call: TRBJ2-2; clone_size: NA; cdr3_nt: TGCGCCAGCAGCCCACGGGCTGCGGGGACCGGGGAGCTGTTTTTT; cdr3_aa: CASSPRAAGTGELFF
v_call: TRBV13; cdr3_length: 17; d_call: TRBD2; j_call: TRBJ2-7; clone_size: NA; cdr3_nt: TGTGCCAGCAGCTTAGGGGGGATGGTAGCGGGAGAAAACGAGCAGTACTTC; cdr3_aa: CASSLGGMVAGENEQYF
v_call: TRBV6-6; cdr3_length: 15; d_call: NA; j_call: TRBJ1-6; clone_size: NA; cdr3_nt: TGTGCCAGCAGGCCTGATAGCTCCTATAATTCACCCCTCCACTTT; cdr3_aa: CASRPDSSYNSPLHF
v_call: TRBV4-1; cdr3_length: 16; d_call: NA; j_call: TRBJ2-5; clone_size: NA; cdr3_nt: TGCGCCAGCAGCCAATCTCCAAGCTCAGGGTCCGGGACCCAGTACTTC; cdr3_aa: CASSQSPSSGSGTQYF
v_call: TRBV5-1; cdr3_length: 14; d_call: TRBD1; j_call: TRBJ2-7; clone_size: NA; cdr3_nt: TGCGCCAGCAGCTTGGACCAGGGGGCCGACGAGCAGTACTTC; cdr3_aa: CASSLDQGADEQYF
v_call: TRBV7-9; cdr3_length: 15; d_call: NA; j_call: TRBJ2-7; clone_size: NA; cdr3_nt: TGTGCCAGCAGCCCCCGGGAAGGGGGCTCCTACGAGCAGTACTTC; cdr3_aa: CASSPREGGSYEQYF
v_call: TRBV6-5; cdr3_length: 16; d_call: NA; j_call: TRBJ2-2; clone_size: NA; cdr3_nt: TGTGCCAGCAGTTTGAGTAGCCTCATCGGCGGCGGGGAGCTGTTTTTT; cdr3_aa: CASSLSSLIGGGELFF
v_call: TRBV9; cdr3_length: 15; d_call: NA; j_call: TRBJ2-1; clone_size: NA; cdr3_nt: TGTGCCAGCAGCGTATGGTGGGACTCCGACAATGAGCAGTTCTTC; cdr3_aa: CASSVWWDSDNEQFF
v_call: TRBV30; cdr3_length: 12; d_call: NA; j_call: TRBJ1-1; clone_size: NA; cdr3_nt: TGTGCCTGGAGTCGGGGGGCCACTGAAGCTTTCTTT; cdr3_aa: CAWSRGATEAFF
v_call: TRBV2; cdr3_length: 13; d_call: NA; j_call: TRBJ1-1; clone_size: NA; cdr3_nt: TGTGCCAGCAGTGAAGCCCAGGGGACTGAAGCTTTCTTT; cdr3_aa: CASSEAQGTEAFF
v_call: TRBV28; cdr3_length: 14; d_call: NA; j_call: TRBJ1-3; clone_size: NA; cdr3_nt: TGTGCCAGCAGAACCCCGGACACTGGAAACACCATATATTTT; cdr3_aa: CASRTPDTGNTIYF
v_call: TRBV6-5; cdr3_length: 13; d_call: TRBD2; j_call: TRBJ2-1; clone_size: NA; cdr3_nt: TGTGCCGAAACTAGCGGGGGATACAATGAGCAGTTCTTC; cdr3_aa: CAETSGGYNEQFF
v_call: TRBV9; cdr3_length: 15; d_call: TRBD2; j_call: TRBJ2-1; clone_size: few; cdr3_nt: TGTGCCAGCAGCGTAGTGGCGGGAGGGAGAAATGAGCAGTTCTTC; cdr3_aa: CASSVVAGGRNEQFF
v_call: TRBV5-5; cdr3_length: 13; d_call: NA; j_call: TRBJ2-2; clone_size: NA; cdr3_nt: TGTGCCAGCAGCTTGTCGAGGAACGGGGAGCTGTTTTTT; cdr3_aa: CASSLSRNGELFF
v_call: TRBV5-1; cdr3_length: 14; d_call: TRBD2; j_call: TRBJ2-7; clone_size: once; cdr3_nt: TGCGCCAGTCTGAAGACTAGCGGGAGCTACGAGCAGTACTTC; cdr3_aa: CASLKTSGSYEQYF
v_call: TRBV11-2; cdr3_length: 13; d_call: NA; j_call: TRBJ2-5; clone_size: NA; cdr3_nt: TGTGCCAGCAGCTTAGGGCTCCAAGAGACCCAGTACTTC; cdr3_aa: CASSLGLQETQYF